This TCR beta chain is drawn from a study of blood T cell repertoires in COVID-19. Study-level background: Sites in the United States, Italy and Spain provided acute and convalescent COVID-19 samples. T cells, B-cell-depleted T cells, or PBMCs supplied cDNA or gDNA.

The V gene end was trimmed by 4 bases and the J gene end by 2 bases; junction bases not matched to a gene: 4. Germline CDR1 reads SGHAT; CDR2 reads FQNNGV. This CDR3 is built from 15 residues. Original methodology: Scientists estimated how many nucleated cells there were by amplifying reference gene primers. Repertoires were generated with immunoSEQ multiplex PCR, while TCRdb's copy carries only in-frame clones and drops some. V, J and clone size were drawn from that table, and D and trimming were deduced from the DNA. The sample lists under 140,000 clones, 72% occurring once. This clone was counted once.

The TCR sequence derives from a woman aged 55-70 years with acute or convalescent COVID-19. The sequenced sample consisted of peripheral blood. V is TRBV11-2 and J is TRBJ2-1; 8 bases are a match to TRBD1. This CDR3 is CASSSGQGTYNEQFF. The CDR3 nucleotides are TGTGCCAGCAGCTCCGGACAGGGAACCTACAATGAGCAGTTCTTC.